This is a list of T cell receptor beta chains from one sample in a study of CD8+ T cells in alopecia areata. Using immunoSEQ multiplex PCR, the repertoire was profiled, and TCRdb retains in-frame clones only, with some absent. The sample holds 120,000 or so clones, 40% to 55% seen once. The sequenced sample consisted of NKG2D-low CD8+ T cells sorted from blood. These TCRs come from a human donor with alopecia areata. Both conserved end residues are part of each CDR3.

v_call	j_call	cdr3_aa
TRBV7-8	TRBJ2-7	CASSLGQGEEQYF
TRBV6-1	TRBJ2-3	CASSDGTGDADTQYF
TRBV29-1	TRBJ2-6	CSGRTDPSGANVLTF
TRBV5-1	TRBJ2-7	CASSLREAYEQYF
TRBV21-1	TRBJ2-1	CASSKGQPNNEQFF
TRBV5-1	TRBJ2-1	CASSLAGPDEQFF
TRBV29-1	TRBJ2-7	CSLRRWLAGHFSYEQYF
TRBV14	TRBJ1-1	CASSQAQGNTEAFF
TRBV9	TRBJ2-1	CASSARGDPYNEQFF
TRBV4-3	TRBJ1-5	CASSQGQGSNQPQHF
TRBV30	TRBJ2-1	CAWSVPGGGGRLEQFF
TRBV29-1	TRBJ2-1	CSVEEGGKFF
TRBV7-9	TRBJ2-1	CASSQAVNEQFF
TRBV29-1	TRBJ1-4	CSAHHFEKLFF
TRBV13	TRBJ2-2	CASSSIQGAVTGELFF
TRBV30	TRBJ1-3	CAWAPVRSTRDTIYF
TRBV4-1	TRBJ2-2	CASSHAGGGTGELFF
TRBV7-9	TRBJ2-7	CASSLGPSYEQYF
TRBV29-1	TRBJ1-1	CSVVARGTEAFF
TRBV30	TRBJ2-1	CAWLGQGIYEQFF
TRBV9	TRBJ2-6	CASSGGANVLTF
TRBV4-3	TRBJ2-1	CASSQLLTSGSPHEQFF
TRBV30	TRBJ2-6	CAWSDGLSSGANVLTF